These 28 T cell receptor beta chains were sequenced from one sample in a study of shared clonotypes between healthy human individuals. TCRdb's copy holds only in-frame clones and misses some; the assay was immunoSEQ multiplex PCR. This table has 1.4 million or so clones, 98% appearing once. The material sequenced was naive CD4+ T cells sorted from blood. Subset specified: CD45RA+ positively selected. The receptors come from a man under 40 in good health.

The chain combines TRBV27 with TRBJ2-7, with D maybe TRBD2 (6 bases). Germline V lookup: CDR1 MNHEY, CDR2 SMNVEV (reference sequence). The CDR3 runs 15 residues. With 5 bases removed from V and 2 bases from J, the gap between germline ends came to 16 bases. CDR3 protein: CASSPSFRTTYEQYF. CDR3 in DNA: TGTGCCAGCAGTCCCAGTTTCCGGACTACCTACGAGCAGTACTTC.

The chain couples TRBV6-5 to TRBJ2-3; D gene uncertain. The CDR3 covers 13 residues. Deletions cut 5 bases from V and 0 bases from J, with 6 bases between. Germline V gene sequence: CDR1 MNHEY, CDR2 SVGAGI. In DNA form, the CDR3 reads TGTGCCAGCAGTAAACGGAGCACAGATACGCAGTATTTT. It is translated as CASSKRSTDTQYF.

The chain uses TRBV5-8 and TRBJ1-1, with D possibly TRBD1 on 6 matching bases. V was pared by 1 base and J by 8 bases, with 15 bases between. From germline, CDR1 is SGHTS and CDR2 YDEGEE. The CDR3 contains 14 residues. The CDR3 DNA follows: TGTGCCAGCAGCTTGATCCCAGGGGCCGCCGAAGCTTTCTTT. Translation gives CASSLIPGAAEAFF.

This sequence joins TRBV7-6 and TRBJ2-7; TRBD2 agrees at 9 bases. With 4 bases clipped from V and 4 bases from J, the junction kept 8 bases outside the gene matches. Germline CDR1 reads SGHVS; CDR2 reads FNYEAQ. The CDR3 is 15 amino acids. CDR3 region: CASSSLAGARYEQYF. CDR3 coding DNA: TGTGCCAGCAGCTCGTTAGCGGGAGCTAGGTACGAGCAGTACTTC. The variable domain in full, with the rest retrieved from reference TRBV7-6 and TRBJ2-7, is GAGVSQSPRYKVTKRGQDVALRCDPISGHVSLYWYRQALGQGPEFLTYFNYEAQQDKSGLPNDRFSAERPEGSISTLTIQRTEQRDSAMYRCASSSLAGARYEQYFGPGTRLTVT.

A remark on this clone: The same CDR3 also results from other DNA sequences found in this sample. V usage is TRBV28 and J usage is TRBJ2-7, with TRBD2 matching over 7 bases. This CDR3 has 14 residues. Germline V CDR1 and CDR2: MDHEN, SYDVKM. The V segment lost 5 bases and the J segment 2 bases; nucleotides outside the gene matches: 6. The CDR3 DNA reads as TGTGCCAGCAGTCTATCCGGGGGGACCTACGAGCAGTACTTC. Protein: CASSLSGGTYEQYF.

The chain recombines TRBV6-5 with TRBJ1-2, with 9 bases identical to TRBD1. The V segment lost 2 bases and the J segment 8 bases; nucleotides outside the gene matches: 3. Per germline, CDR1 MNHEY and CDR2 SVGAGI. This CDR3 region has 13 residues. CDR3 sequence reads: CASSYDRGNGYTF. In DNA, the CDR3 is TGTGCCAGCAGTTACGACAGGGGGAACGGCTACACCTTC.

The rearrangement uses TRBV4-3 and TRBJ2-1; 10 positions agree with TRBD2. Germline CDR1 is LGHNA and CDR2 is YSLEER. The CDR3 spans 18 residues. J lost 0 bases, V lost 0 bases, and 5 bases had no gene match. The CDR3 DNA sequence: TGCGCCAGCAGCCAAGATTCAAGCGGGAGGGCCTCCTACAATGAGCAGTTCTTC. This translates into CASSQDSSGRASYNEQFF.

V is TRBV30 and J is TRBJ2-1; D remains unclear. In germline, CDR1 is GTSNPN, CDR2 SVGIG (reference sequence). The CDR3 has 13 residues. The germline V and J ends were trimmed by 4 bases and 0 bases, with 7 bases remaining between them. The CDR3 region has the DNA TGTGCCTGGACGCTAGACTCCTACAATGAGCAGTTCTTC. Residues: CAWTLDSYNEQFF.

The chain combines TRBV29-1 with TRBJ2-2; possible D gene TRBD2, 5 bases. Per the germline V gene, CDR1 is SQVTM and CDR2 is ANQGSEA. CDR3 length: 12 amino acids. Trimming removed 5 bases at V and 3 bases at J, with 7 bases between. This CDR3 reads CSVRGYTGELFF. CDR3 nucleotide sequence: TGCAGCGTTCGAGGGTACACCGGGGAGCTGTTTTTT.

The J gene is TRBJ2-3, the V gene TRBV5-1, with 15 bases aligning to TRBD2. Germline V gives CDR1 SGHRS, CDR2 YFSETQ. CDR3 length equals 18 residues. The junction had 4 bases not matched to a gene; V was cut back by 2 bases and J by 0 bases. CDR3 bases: TGCGCCAGCAGCTTTGGACTAGCGGGAGGGGGGAGCACAGATACGCAGTATTTT. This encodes CASSFGLAGGGSTDTQYF.

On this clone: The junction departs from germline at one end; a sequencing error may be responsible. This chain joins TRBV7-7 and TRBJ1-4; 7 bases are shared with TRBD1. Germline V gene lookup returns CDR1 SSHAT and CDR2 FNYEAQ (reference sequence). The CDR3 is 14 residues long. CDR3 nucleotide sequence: TGTGCTAGCAGCCCCCGACAGGGATATGAAAAACTGTTTTTT. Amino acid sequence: CASSPRQGYEKLFF.

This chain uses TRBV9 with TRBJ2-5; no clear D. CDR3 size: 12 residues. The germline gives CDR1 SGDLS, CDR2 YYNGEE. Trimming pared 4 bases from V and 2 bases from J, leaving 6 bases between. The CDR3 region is CASSSFQETQYF. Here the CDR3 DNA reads TGTGCCAGCAGCTCATTTCAAGAGACCCAGTACTTC.

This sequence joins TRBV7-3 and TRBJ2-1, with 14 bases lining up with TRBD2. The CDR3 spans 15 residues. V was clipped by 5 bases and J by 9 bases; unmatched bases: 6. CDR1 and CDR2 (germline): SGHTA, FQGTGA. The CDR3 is CASSGGLAGESEQFF. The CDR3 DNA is TGTGCCAGCAGCGGGGGACTAGCGGGAGAAAGTGAGCAGTTCTTC.

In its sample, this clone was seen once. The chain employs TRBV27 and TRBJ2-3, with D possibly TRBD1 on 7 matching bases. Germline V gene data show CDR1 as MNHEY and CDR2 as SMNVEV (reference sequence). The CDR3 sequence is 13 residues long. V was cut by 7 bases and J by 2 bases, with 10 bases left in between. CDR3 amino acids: CASTGGPTDTQYF. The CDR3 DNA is TGTGCCAGCACAGGGGGGCCCACAGATACGCAGTATTTT.

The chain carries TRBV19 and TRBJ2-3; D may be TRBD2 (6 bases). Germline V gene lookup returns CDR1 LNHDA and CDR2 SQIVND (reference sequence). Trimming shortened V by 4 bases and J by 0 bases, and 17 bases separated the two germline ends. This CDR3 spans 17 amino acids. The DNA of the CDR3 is TGTGCCAGTAGTACCCCCCGGGTTAGCGGAAGCACAGATACGCAGTATTTT. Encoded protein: CASSTPRVSGSTDTQYF. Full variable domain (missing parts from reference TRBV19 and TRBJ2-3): DGGITQSPKYLFRKEGQNVTLSCEQNLNHDAMYWYRQDPGQGLRLIYYSQIVNDFQKGDIAEGYSVSREKKESFPLTVTSAQKNPTAFYLCASSTPRVSGSTDTQYFGPGTRLTVL.

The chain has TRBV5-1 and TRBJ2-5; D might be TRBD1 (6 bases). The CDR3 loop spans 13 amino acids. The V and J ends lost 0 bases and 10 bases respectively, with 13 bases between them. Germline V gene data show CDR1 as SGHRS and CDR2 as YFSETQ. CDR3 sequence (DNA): TGCGCCAGCAGCTTGGGGAGCCAAGGGGGCCAGTACTTC. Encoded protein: CASSLGSQGGQYF. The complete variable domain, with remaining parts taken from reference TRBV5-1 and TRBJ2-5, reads KAGVTQTPRYLIKTRGQQVTLSCSPISGHRSVSWYQQTPGQGLQFLFEYFSETQRNKGNFPGRFSGRQFSNSRSEMNVSTLELGDSALYLCASSLGSQGGQYFGPGTRLLVL.

CDR3 DNA sequence: TGTGCCAGCAGTTTCCCCACCCCCTTGGGAGAGACCCAGTACTTC. It codes for CASSFPTPLGETQYF. V usage is TRBV28 and J usage is TRBJ2-5, with D unclear. Trimming shortened V by 3 bases and J by 4 bases, and 15 bases separated the two germline ends. This CDR3 comprises 15 residues. Germline V lookup: CDR1 MDHEN, CDR2 SYDVKM.

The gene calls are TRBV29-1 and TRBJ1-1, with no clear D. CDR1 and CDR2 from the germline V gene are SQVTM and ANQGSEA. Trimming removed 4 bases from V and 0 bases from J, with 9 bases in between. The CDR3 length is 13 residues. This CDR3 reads CSVVRLLNTEAFF. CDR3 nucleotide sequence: TGCAGCGTTGTTAGGTTGCTGAACACTGAAGCTTTCTTT.

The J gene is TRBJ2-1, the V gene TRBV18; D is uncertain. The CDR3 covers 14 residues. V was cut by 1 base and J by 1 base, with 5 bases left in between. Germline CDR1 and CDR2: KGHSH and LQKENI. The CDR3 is CASSPLVSYNEQFF. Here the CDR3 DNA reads TGTGCCAGCTCACCACTGGTTTCCTACAATGAGCAGTTCTTC.

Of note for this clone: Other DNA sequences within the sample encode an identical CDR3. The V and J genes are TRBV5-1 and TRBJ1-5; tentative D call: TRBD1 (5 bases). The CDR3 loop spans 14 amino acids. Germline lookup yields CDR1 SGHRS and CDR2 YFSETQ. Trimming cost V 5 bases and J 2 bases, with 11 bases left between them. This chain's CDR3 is CASSRDGGNQPQHF. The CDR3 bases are TGCGCCAGCAGTCGGGACGGAGGCAATCAGCCCCAGCATTTT.

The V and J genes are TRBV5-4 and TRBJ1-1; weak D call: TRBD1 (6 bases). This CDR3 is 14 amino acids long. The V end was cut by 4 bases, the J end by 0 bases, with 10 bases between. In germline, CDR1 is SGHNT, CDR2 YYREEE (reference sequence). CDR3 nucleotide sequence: TGTGCCAGCAGCCACGGACAGATGAACACTGAAGCTTTCTTT. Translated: CASSHGQMNTEAFF.

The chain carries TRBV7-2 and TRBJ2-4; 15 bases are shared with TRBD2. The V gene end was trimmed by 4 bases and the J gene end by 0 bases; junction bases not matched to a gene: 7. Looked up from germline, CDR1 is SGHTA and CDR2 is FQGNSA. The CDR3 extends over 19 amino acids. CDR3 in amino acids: CASSSGLAGGPVAKNIQYF. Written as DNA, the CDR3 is TGTGCCAGCAGCTCAGGACTAGCGGGAGGGCCGGTAGCCAAAAACATTCAGTACTTC.

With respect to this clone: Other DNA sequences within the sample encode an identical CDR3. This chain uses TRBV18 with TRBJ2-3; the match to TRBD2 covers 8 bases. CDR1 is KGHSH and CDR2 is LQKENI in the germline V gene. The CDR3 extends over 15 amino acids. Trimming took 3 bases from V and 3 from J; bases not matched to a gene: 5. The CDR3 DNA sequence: TGTGCCAGCTCACCTCCGGGGGGGAGGACAGATACGCAGTATTTT. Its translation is CASSPPGGRTDTQYF.

CDR3 nucleotides: TGTGCCAGCAGCCGTACAGCGGGGCCCTACAATGAGCAGTTCTTC. As protein: CASSRTAGPYNEQFF. The V and J genes are TRBV5-6 and TRBJ2-1, with 7 bases aligning to TRBD2. With 4 bases clipped from V and 2 bases from J, the junction kept 6 bases outside the gene matches. Germline V gene lookup returns CDR1 SGHDT and CDR2 YYEEEE. This CDR3 spans 15 amino acids.

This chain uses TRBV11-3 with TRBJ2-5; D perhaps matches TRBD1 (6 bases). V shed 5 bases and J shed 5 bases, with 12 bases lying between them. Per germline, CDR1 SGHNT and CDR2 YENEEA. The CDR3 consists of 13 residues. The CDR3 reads CASSPTGVETQYF. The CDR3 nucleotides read TGTGCCAGCAGCCCGACAGGTGTGGAGACCCAGTACTTC.

The CDR3 loop is CASSHERRVQETQYF. The CDR3 DNA reads as TGCGCCAGCAGTCACGAACGACGGGTCCAAGAGACCCAGTACTTC. The rearrangement links TRBV5-1 to TRBJ2-5, with D uncertain. With 5 bases removed from V and 1 base from J, the gap between germline ends came to 15 bases. Germline CDR1 and CDR2: SGHRS and YFSETQ. The CDR3 loop spans 15 amino acids.

CDR3 sequence: CAIGQGDDGYTF. The CDR3 DNA is TGTGCCATCGGACAGGGGGACGATGGCTACACCTTC. The gene calls are TRBV10-3 and TRBJ1-2, with 10 bases aligning to TRBD1. The CDR3 has 12 residues. The germline V gene encodes CDR1 ENHRY and CDR2 SYGVKD. V shed 8 bases, J shed 6 bases, and the junction held 3 bases outside the gene matches.

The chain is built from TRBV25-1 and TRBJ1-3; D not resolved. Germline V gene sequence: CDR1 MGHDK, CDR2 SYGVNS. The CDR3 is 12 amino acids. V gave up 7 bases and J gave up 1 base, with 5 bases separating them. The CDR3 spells CASTPSGNTIYF. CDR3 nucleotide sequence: TGTGCCAGCACCCCATCTGGAAACACCATATATTTT.